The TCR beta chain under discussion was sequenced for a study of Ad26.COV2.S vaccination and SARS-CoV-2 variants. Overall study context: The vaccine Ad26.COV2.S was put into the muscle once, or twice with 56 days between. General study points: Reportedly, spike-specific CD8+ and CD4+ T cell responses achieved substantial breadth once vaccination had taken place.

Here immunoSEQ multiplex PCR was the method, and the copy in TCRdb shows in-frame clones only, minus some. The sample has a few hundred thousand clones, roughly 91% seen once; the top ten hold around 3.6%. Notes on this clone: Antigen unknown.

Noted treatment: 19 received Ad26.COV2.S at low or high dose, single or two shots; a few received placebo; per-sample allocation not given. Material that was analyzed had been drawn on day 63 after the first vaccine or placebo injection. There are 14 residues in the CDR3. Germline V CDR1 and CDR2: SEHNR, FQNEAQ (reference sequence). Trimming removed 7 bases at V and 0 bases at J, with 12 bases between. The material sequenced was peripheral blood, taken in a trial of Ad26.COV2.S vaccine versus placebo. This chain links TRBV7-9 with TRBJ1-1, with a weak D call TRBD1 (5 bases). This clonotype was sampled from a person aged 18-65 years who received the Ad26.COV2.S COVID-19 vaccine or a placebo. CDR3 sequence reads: CASTLGTLNTEAFF. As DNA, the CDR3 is TGTGCCAGCACCCTCGGGACGTTGAACACTGAAGCTTTCTTT.